These 26 T cell receptor beta chains share one sample of origin, sequenced in a study of memory CD4+ T cells and cytomegalovirus serostatus. Assay used: immunoSEQ multiplex PCR; TCRdb lists only in-frame clones, some missing. The repertoire has some 30,000 clones, under 80% of them found once; the top ten carry around 0.63%. Single viable CD3+CD4+CD8-CD45RO+ cells were sorted as the memory CD4+ T cells. The sequenced sample consisted of memory CD4+ T cells from blood. The source is an adult in good health and CMV-seronegative. Some clones in this sample may be carry-over from other donors' samples.

The chain links TRBV7-2 to TRBJ2-4, with D maybe TRBD2 (5 bases). Per germline, CDR1 SGHTA and CDR2 FQGNSA. With 0 bases removed from V and 6 bases from J, the gap between germline ends came to 9 bases. CDR3 length: 14 residues. Here the CDR3 DNA reads TGTGCCAGCAGCTTAGCCGGACGGGGAAACATTCAGTACTTC. This sequence encodes CASSLAGRGNIQYF.

This clone was recorded a few times. The chain employs TRBV6-6 and TRBJ1-5; D unclear. CDR3 length: 13 amino acids. Per the germline V gene, CDR1 is MNHNY and CDR2 is SVGAGI (reference sequence). Trimming pared 4 bases from V and 5 bases from J, leaving 9 bases between. DNA of the CDR3: TGTGCCAGCAGTTGGGGAAGGGATCAGCCCCAGCATTTT. Amino acids: CASSWGRDQPQHF.

For this clone: The same CDR3 also results from other DNA sequences found in this sample. This chain joins TRBV7-9 and TRBJ1-1; D uncertain. V was trimmed by 3 bases and J by 0 bases, leaving 2 bases between them. This CDR3 has 12 residues. Germline CDR1 is SEHNR and CDR2 is FQNEAQ (reference sequence). The CDR3, as DNA: TGTGCCAGCAGCTTGATGAACACTGAAGCTTTCTTT. It translates to CASSLMNTEAFF.

The genes are TRBV7-2 and TRBJ2-5; 7 positions match TRBD2. The J segment lost 1 base and the V segment lost 5 bases, leaving 7 bases of the junction unmatched. Germline V gives CDR1 SGHTA, CDR2 FQGNSA. This CDR3 has 15 residues. CDR3 loop: CASSLSSGPQETQYF. CDR3 bases: TGTGCCAGCAGCCTTTCTAGCGGACCCCAAGAGACCCAGTACTTC.

This clone was picked up a small number of times. V usage is TRBV14 and J usage is TRBJ2-6; perhaps D is TRBD1 or TRBD2 (5 bases each). Germline V gives CDR1 SGHDN, CDR2 FVKESK. The CDR3 contains 15 residues. Trimming shortened V by 4 bases and J by 2 bases, and 9 bases separated the two germline ends. CDR3 coding DNA: TGTGCCAGCAGCCTCACGGGGCCTGGGGCCAACGTCCTGACTTTC. Residues: CASSLTGPGANVLTF.

In this sample, this clone turned up once. The chain recombines TRBV6-1 with TRBJ2-7, with D unclear. The CDR3 sequence is 12 residues long. With 2 bases removed from V and 3 bases from J, the gap between germline ends came to 5 bases. Germline V gene data show CDR1 as MNHNS and CDR2 as SASEGT. The CDR3 DNA sequence: TGTGCCAGCAGTGAAACCGACTACGAGCAGTACTTC. This encodes CASSETDYEQYF.

This chain connects TRBV27 to TRBJ1-2, with 8 bases that match TRBD1. This CDR3 contains 15 residues. CDR1 is MNHEY and CDR2 is SMNVEV in the germline V gene (reference sequence). The trim removed 6 bases at V and 4 bases at J, leaving 10 bases unmatched. The CDR3 coding sequence is TGTGCCAGCAGCCAATTAGGACAGGGTTCCTATGGCTACACCTTC. The encoded protein is CASSQLGQGSYGYTF.

This clone was observed a few times. The J gene is TRBJ1-2, the V gene TRBV5-1; TRBD1 matches at 7 bases. The CDR3 consists of 15 residues. The germline CDR1 and CDR2 sequences are SGHRS and YFSETQ. V lost 4 bases to trimming and J lost 4 bases; unmatched junction nucleotides: 10. Written as DNA, the CDR3 is TGCGCCAGCAGCGGAAATACAGGGGTTATCTATGGCTACACCTTC. Its translation: CASSGNTGVIYGYTF.

The chain employs TRBV19 and TRBJ2-3, with TRBD1 as a possible D gene (5 bases). V lost 3 bases to trimming and J lost 5 bases, with 18 bases between them. CDR3 size: 16 residues. Germline loops: CDR1 LNHDA, CDR2 SQIVND (reference sequence). CDR3 nucleotides: TGTGCCAGTAGTATGACCCCTGGGCAGGGTAGAGATACGCAGTATTTT. Translated: CASSMTPGQGRDTQYF.

CDR3 protein: CASSFNTGTEAFF. CDR3 nucleotides: TGCGCCAGCAGCTTTAATACAGGGACTGAAGCTTTCTTT. The chain combines TRBV5-1 with TRBJ1-1, with D possibly TRBD1 on 6 matching bases. CDR1 and CDR2 (germline): SGHRS, YFSETQ. V was shortened by 2 bases and J by 5 bases, with 10 bases between the two germline ends. This CDR3 is built from 13 residues.

This clone was observed a handful of times. The chain links TRBV6-5 to TRBJ1-2, with D tentatively TRBD1 (6 bases). With 4 bases removed from V and 8 bases from J, the gap between germline ends came to 14 bases. The germline gives CDR1 MNHEY, CDR2 SVGAGI. The CDR3 is made up of 13 amino acids. CDR3 amino acids: CASSSQGMGGYTF. Here the CDR3 DNA reads TGTGCCAGCAGTTCACAGGGTATGGGAGGCTACACCTTC.

This chain connects TRBV27 to TRBJ2-3, with TRBD2 matching over 10 bases. The V gene end was trimmed by 6 bases and the J gene end by 3 bases; junction bases not matched to a gene: 6. CDR3 size: 15 residues. The germline gives CDR1 MNHEY, CDR2 SMNVEV (reference sequence). Here the CDR3 DNA reads TGTGCCAGCAGCCGAGCGGGGGGGCAGACAGATACGCAGTATTTT. Translation: CASSRAGGQTDTQYF.

This chain links TRBV7-9 with TRBJ2-1; 8 nucleotides match TRBD1. There are 15 residues in the CDR3. Germline V gene data show CDR1 as SEHNR and CDR2 as FQNEAQ (reference sequence). V was clipped by 7 bases and J by 6 bases; unmatched bases: 11. CDR3 bases: TGTGCCAGCACCCGACCGGGACAGGAGACCAATGAGCAGTTCTTC. It is translated as CASTRPGQETNEQFF.

The V gene is TRBV7-2, the J gene TRBJ1-5; 8 positions match TRBD1. Trimming at V came to 0 bases and at J to 4 bases, leaving 2 bases not matched to a gene. The CDR3 spans 15 residues. The V gene's germline CDR1 is SGHTA and CDR2 FQGNSA. The CDR3 is CASSLARDRNQPQHF. CDR3 nucleotides: TGTGCCAGCAGCTTAGCCCGGGACAGGAATCAGCCCCAGCATTTT.

This clone showed up just once. CDR3 loop: CASSAQGTYNQPQHF. The CDR3 region has the DNA TGCGCCAGCAGTGCACAGGGGACCTACAATCAGCCCCAGCATTTT. This chain uses TRBV10-2 with TRBJ1-5; 7 bases are a match to TRBD1. Germline V CDR1 and CDR2: WSHSY, SAAADI. With V trimmed by 4 bases and J by 3 bases, 6 bases remained unmatched. The CDR3 consists of 15 residues.

The V gene is TRBV7-2, the J gene TRBJ2-1; the D gene is possibly TRBD1 (8 bases). Germline CDR1 SGHTA, CDR2 FQGNSA. CDR3 size: 17 residues. Between the trimmed V and J ends, which lost 5 bases and 5 bases, there was a span of 22 bases. The CDR3 protein is CASSARRTGTTNNEQFF. As DNA, the CDR3 is TGTGCCAGCAGCGCTCGACGGACAGGGACTACCAACAATGAGCAGTTCTTC.

J is TRBJ1-2 and V is TRBV30, with a weak D call TRBD1 (5 bases). V gave up 3 bases and J gave up 8 bases, with 13 bases separating them. The germline V gene encodes CDR1 GTSNPN and CDR2 SVGIG (reference sequence). This CDR3 region has 12 residues. CDR3 coding DNA: TGTGCCTGGAGCACGGGGCCAGGCGGCTACACCTTC. Translated, it gives CAWSTGPGGYTF.

The rearrangement uses TRBV19 and TRBJ1-2, with unresolved D. Germline V gives CDR1 LNHDA, CDR2 SQIVND (reference sequence). This CDR3 comprises 14 residues. With 2 bases removed from V and 8 bases from J, the gap between germline ends came to 15 bases. The CDR3 is CASSITGEVGGYTF. CDR3 DNA sequence: TGTGCCAGTAGTATAACCGGGGAGGTAGGCGGCTACACCTTC.

The CDR3 DNA reads as TGTGCCAGCAGCCACGGGGAGCCGGGTGAAAAACTGTTTTTT. Protein sequence: CASSHGEPGEKLFF. The chain recombines TRBV5-5 with TRBJ1-4; D is unresolved. Germline CDR1 and CDR2: SGHKS and YYEKEE (reference sequence). The CDR3 length is 14 residues. V lost 4 bases and J 7 bases, leaving 14 bases between the germline ends.

This chain connects TRBV6-1 to TRBJ2-2; D is uncertain. The V end was cut by 3 bases, the J end by 4 bases, with 3 bases between. Germline V CDR1 and CDR2: MNHNS, SASEGT. The CDR3 has 12 residues. This CDR3 is CASSDSTGELFF. The CDR3 region has the DNA TGTGCCAGCAGTGACAGCACCGGGGAGCTGTTTTTT.

The CDR3, as DNA: TGTGCCAGCAGCTCATACCGGGACAGGCGATACTATGGCTACACCTTC. It specifies CASSSYRDRRYYGYTF. J is TRBJ1-2 and V is TRBV5-6, with 8 bases aligning to TRBD1. Looked up from germline, CDR1 is SGHDT and CDR2 is YYEEEE. J gave up 3 bases and V 3 bases, and 10 bases lay outside the gene matches. The CDR3 totals 16 residues. The full variable domain, its missing parts supplied by reference TRBV5-6 and TRBJ1-2, is DAGVTQSPTHLIKTRGQQVTLRCSPKSGHDTVSWYQQALGQGPQFIFQYYEEEERQRGNFPDRFSGHQFPNYSSELNVNALLLGDSALYLCASSSYRDRRYYGYTFGSGTRLTVV.

V is TRBV9 and J is TRBJ1-3; TRBD1 aligns across 7 bases. The germline gives CDR1 SGDLS, CDR2 YYNGEE. The CDR3 runs to 17 residues. The junction had 7 bases not matched to a gene; V was cut back by 1 base and J by 0 bases. CDR3 bases: TGTGCCAGCAGCGTATATGGACAGGCTTCCTCTGGAAACACCATATATTTT. Translated, it gives CASSVYGQASSGNTIYF.

A word on this clone: A junction boundary mismatches the germline segment, possibly from a read error. The CDR3, as DNA: TGTGCTAGCAGCTTAGATTGGGGCTACGAGCAGTACTTC. Protein: CASSLDWGYEQYF. The chain carries TRBV7-7 and TRBJ2-7; D remains unclear. Germline CDR1 is SSHAT and CDR2 is FNYEAQ (reference sequence). The CDR3 consists of 13 residues.

The chain is built from TRBV5-6 and TRBJ1-3, with 7 bases that match TRBD1. Trimming removed 1 base from V and 9 bases from J; junction bases left unmatched: 10. The CDR3 is 15 amino acids. CDR1 is SGHDT, CDR2 YYEEEE, per germline. The CDR3 DNA reads TGTGCCAGCAGCTTGATATGGGACAGAACAACCACCATATATTTT. Residues: CASSLIWDRTTTIYF.

This clone was observed a single time. The chain carries TRBV13 and TRBJ2-7, with 10 bases identical to TRBD1. V was pared by 0 bases and J by 4 bases, with 9 bases of the junction left unmatched. Per germline, CDR1 PRHDT and CDR2 FYEKMQ (reference sequence). The CDR3 is made up of 17 amino acids. Written as DNA, the CDR3 is TGTGCCAGCAGCTTAGGCCTTTCGGGACAGGGGTCGTACGAGCAGTACTTC. Translated, it gives CASSLGLSGQGSYEQYF.

The rearrangement links TRBV28 to TRBJ1-1; 7 bases are shared with TRBD1. The CDR3 is made up of 14 amino acids. Trimming took 5 bases from V and 7 from J; bases not matched to a gene: 10. Looked up from germline, CDR1 is MDHEN and CDR2 is SYDVKM. The CDR3 DNA reads TGTGCCAGCAGTCTCCAGGGGGTGGGCCGTGAAGCTTTCTTT. It codes for CASSLQGVGREAFF. Full variable domain (rest looked up from reference TRBV28 and TRBJ1-1): DVKVTQSSRYLVKRTGEKVFLECVQDMDHENMFWYRQDPGLGLRLIYFSYDVKMKEKGDIPEGYSVSREKKERFSLILESASTNQTSMYLCASSLQGVGREAFFGQGTRLTVV.